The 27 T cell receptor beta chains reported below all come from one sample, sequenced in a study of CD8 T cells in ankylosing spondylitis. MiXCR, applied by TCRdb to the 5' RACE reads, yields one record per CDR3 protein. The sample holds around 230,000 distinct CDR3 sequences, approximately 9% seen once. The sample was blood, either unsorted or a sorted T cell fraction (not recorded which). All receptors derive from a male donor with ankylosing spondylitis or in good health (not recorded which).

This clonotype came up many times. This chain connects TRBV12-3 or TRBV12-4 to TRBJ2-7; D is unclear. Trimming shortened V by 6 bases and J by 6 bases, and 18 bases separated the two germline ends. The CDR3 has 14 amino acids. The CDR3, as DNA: TGTGCCAGCAGCTTCTCCGGGCCCGGGCGCGAGCAGTACTTC. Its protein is CASSFSGPGREQYF.

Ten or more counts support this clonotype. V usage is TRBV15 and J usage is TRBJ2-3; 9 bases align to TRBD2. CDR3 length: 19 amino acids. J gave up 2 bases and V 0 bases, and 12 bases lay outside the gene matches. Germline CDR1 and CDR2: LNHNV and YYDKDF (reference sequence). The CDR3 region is CATSRDARFSGSSTDTQYF. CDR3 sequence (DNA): TGTGCCACCAGCAGAGACGCTCGATTTAGCGGGAGTTCCACAGATACGCAGTATTTT.

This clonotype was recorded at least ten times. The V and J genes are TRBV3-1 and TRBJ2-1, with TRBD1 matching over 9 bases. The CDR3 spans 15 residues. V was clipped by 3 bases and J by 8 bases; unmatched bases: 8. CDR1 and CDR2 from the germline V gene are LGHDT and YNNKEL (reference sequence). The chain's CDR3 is CASSQGQGKGYEQFF. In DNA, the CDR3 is TGTGCCAGCAGCCAGGGACAGGGCAAAGGCTATGAGCAGTTCTTC.

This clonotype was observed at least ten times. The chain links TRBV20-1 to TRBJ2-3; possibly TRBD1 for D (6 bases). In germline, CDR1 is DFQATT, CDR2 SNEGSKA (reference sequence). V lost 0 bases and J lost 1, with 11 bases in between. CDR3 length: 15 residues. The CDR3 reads CSARDGGSGTDTQYF. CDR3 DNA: TGCAGTGCTAGAGATGGGGGCAGCGGCACAGATACGCAGTATTTT.

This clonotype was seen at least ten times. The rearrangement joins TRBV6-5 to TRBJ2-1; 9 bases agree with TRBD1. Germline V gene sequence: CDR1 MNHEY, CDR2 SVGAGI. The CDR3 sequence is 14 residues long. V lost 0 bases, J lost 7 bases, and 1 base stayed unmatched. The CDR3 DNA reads TGTGCCAGCAGTTACTCGGACAGGGGAAATGAGCAGTTCTTC. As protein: CASSYSDRGNEQFF.

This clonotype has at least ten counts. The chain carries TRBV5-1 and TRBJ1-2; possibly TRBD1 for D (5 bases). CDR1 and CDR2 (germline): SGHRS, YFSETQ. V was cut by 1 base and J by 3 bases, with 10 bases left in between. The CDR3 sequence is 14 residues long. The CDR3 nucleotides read TGCGCCAGCAGCTTGACCAGGGCAGACTATGGCTACACCTTC. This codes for CASSLTRADYGYTF.

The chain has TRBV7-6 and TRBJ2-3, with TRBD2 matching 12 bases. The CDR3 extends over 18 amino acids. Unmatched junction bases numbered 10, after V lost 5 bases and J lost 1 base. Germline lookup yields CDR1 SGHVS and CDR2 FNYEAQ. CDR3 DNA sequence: TGTGCCAGCAGCCCCTACTGGACTAGCGGGGAGGGCACAGATACGCAGTATTTT. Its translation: CASSPYWTSGEGTDTQYF.

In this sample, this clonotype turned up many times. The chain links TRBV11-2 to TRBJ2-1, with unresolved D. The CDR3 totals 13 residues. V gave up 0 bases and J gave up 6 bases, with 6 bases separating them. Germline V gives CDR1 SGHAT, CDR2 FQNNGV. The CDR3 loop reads CASSLDSVNEQFF. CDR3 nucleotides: TGTGCCAGCAGCTTAGATTCGGTCAATGAGCAGTTCTTC.

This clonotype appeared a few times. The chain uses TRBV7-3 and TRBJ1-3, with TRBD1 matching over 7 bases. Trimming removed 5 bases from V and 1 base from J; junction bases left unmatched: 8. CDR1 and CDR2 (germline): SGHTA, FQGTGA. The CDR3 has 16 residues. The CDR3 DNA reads TGTGCCAGCAGCCCCCGACAGGGAGGATCTGGAAACACCATATATTTT. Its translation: CASSPRQGGSGNTIYF.

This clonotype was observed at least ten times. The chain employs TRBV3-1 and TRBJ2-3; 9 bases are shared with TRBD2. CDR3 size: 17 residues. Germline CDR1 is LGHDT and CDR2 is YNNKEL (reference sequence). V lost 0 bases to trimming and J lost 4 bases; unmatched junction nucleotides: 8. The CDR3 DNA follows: TGTGCCAGCAGCCAAGAACTGGGACTAGCCTCCGCAGATACGCAGTATTTT. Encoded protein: CASSQELGLASADTQYF.

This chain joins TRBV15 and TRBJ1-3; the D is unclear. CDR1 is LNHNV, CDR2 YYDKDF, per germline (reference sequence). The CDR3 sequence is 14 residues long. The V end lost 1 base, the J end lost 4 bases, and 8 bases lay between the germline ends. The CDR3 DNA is TGTGCCACCAGCAGAGGGGAGCCCGGAAACACCATATATTTT. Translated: CATSRGEPGNTIYF.

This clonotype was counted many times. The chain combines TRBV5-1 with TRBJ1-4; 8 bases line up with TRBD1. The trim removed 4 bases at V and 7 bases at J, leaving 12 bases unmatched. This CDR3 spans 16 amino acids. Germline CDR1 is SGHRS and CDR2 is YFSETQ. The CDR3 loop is CASSISPQGAGEKLFF. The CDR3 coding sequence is TGCGCCAGCAGCATCAGCCCTCAGGGGGCTGGTGAAAAACTGTTTTTT.

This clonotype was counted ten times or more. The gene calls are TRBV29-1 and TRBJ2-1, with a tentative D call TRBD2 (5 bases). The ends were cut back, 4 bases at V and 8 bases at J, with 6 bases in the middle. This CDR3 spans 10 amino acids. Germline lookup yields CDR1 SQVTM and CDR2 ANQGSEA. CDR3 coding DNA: TGCAGCGTTGCTAGCCATGAGCAGTTCTTC. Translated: CSVASHEQFF.

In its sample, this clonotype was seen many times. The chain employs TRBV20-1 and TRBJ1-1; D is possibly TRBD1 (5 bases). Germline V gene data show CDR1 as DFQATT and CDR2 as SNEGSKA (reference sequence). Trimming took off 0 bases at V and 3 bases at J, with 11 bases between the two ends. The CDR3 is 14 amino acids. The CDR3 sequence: CSAREGGADTEAFF. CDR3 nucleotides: TGCAGTGCTAGAGAAGGAGGGGCGGACACTGAAGCTTTCTTT.

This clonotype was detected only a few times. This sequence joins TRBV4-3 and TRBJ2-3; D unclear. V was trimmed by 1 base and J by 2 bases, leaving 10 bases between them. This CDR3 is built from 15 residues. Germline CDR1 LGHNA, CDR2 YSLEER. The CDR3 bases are TGCGCCAGCAGCCAAGGGGCTAGTTCCACAGATACGCAGTATTTT. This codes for CASSQGASSTDTQYF.

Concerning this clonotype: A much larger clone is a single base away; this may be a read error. As DNA, the CDR3 is TGCGCCAGCAGCTCGGGACAATTACAAGAGACCCAGTACTTC. Amino acid sequence: CASSSGQLQETQYF. This chain uses TRBV5-1 with TRBJ2-5, with D perhaps matching TRBD1 (6 bases). The CDR3 is 14 amino acids. Germline V gene lookup returns CDR1 SGHRS and CDR2 YFSETQ. Between the trimmed V and J ends, which lost 3 bases and 2 bases, there was a span of 11 bases.

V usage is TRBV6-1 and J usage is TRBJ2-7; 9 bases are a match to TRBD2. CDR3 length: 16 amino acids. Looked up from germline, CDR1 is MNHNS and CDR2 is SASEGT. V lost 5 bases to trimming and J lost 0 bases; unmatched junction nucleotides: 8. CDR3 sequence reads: CASSQLAGGTSYEQYF. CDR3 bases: TGTGCCAGCAGTCAACTAGCGGGTGGGACCTCCTACGAGCAGTACTTC.

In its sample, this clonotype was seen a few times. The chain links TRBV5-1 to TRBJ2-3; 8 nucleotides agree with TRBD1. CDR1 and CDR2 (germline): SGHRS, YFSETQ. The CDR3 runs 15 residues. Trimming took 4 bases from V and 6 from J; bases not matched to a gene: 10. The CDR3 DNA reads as TGCGCCAGCAGCCCCGGACAGGGTGGAGTGGATACGCAGTATTTT. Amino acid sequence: CASSPGQGGVDTQYF.

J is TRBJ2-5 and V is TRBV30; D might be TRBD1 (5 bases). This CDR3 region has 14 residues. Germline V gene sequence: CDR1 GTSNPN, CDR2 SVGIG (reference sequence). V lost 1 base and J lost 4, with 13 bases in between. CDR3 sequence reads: CAWSGSRGGETQYF. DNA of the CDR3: TGTGCCTGGAGTGGATCAAGGGGCGGAGAGACCCAGTACTTC.

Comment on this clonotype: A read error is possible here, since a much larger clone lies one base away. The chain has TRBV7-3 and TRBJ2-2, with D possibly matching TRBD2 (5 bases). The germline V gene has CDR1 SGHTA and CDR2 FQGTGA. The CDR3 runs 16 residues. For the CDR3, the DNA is TGTGCCAGCAGCTTATGGGCGGGCCAGAACGCCGGGGAGCTGTTTTTT. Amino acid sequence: CASSLWAGQNAGELFF.

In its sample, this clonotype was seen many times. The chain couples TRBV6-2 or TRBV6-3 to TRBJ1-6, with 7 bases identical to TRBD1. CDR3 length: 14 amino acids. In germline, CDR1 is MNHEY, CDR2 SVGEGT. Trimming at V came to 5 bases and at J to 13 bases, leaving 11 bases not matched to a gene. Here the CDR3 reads CASSNGTALRPLHF. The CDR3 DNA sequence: TGTGCCAGCAGTAATGGGACAGCCCTACGGCCCCTCCACTTT.

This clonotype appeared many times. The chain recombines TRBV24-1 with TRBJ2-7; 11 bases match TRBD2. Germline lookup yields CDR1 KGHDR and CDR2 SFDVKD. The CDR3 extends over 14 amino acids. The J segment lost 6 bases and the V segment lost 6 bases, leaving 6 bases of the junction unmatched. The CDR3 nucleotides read TGTGCCACCAGTTCCGGGACTAGCGGTTTCGAGCAGTACTTC. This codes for CATSSGTSGFEQYF.

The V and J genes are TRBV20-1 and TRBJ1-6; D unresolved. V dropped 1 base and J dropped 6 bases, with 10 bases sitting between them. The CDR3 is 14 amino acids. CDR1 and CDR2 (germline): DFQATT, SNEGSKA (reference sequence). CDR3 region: CSARARQTNSPLHF. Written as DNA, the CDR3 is TGCAGTGCTAGAGCCCGGCAGACTAATTCACCCCTCCACTTT.

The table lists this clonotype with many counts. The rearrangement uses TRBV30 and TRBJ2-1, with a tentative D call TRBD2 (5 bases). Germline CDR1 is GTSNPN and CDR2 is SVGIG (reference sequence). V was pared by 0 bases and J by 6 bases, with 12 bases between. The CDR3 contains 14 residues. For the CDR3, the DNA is TGTGCCTGGAGTGTGGCAGTTGAGGGCAATGAGCAGTTCTTC. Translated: CAWSVAVEGNEQFF.

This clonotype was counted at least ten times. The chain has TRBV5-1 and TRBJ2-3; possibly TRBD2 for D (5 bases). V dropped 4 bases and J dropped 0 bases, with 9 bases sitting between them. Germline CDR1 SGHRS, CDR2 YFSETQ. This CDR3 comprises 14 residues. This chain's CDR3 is CASSLGGSTDTQYF. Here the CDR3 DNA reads TGCGCCAGCAGCCTCGGCGGGAGCACAGATACGCAGTATTTT.

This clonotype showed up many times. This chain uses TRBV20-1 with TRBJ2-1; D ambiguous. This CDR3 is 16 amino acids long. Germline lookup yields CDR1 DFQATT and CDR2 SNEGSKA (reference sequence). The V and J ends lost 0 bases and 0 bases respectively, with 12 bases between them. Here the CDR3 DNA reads TGCAGTGCTAGAGAGGTGTTGGGATCCTCCTACAATGAGCAGTTCTTC. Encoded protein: CSAREVLGSSYNEQFF.

The CDR3 coding sequence is TGTGCCAGCACCCCCGGGAAAGAGCAGTTCTTC. It translates to CASTPGKEQFF. This chain connects TRBV12-3 or TRBV12-4 to TRBJ2-1, with D tentatively TRBD2 (5 bases). The CDR3 length is 11 residues. V was clipped by 7 bases and J by 10 bases, with 11 bases between them.